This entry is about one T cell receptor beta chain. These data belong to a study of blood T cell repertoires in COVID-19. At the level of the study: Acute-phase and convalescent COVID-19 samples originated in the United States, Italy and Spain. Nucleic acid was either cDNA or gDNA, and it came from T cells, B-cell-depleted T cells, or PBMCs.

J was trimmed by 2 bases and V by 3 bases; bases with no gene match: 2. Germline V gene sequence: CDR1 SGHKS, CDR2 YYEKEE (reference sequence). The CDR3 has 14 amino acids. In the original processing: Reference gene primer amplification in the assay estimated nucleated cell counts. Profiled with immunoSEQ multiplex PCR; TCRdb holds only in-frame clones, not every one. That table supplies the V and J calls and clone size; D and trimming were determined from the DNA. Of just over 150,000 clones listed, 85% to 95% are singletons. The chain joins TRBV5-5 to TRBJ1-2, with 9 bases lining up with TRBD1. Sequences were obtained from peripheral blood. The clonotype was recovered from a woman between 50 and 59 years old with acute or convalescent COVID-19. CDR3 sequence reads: CASSWGTGNYGYTF. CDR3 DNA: TGTGCCAGCAGCTGGGGGACAGGGAACTATGGCTACACCTTC.